This T cell receptor beta chain was captured by sequencing in a study of vaccination and CD4 T cells after COVID-19. As concerns this clonotype: Antigen specificity is unknown.

Treatment given: approximately 11-day PBMC culture with coronavirus spike peptide pools or control peptides (ViraFEST assay). The Oncomine TCR Beta short-read assay was applied to DNA of cultured CD4+ T cells. TCRdb redid the calling of the PCR reads with MiXCR, one entry per CDR3 protein. The table lists around 4,600 distinct CDR3 sequences, approximately 30% of them singletons. The CDR3 has 21 amino acids. The J segment lost 0 bases and the V segment lost 0 bases, leaving 16 bases of the junction unmatched. The germline gives CDR1 LNHNV, CDR2 YYDKDF (reference sequence). The TCR comes from a human donor who had recovered from COVID-19. The chain has TRBV15 and TRBJ2-1, with 8 nucleotides matching TRBD2. Input material: CD4+ T cells from blood, cultured in vitro. This CDR3 is CATSRDQVVAGTPDSYNEQFF. The CDR3, as DNA: TGTGCCACCAGCAGAGATCAAGTGGTAGCGGGGACACCTGACTCCTACAATGAGCAGTTCTTC.